The source of this T cell receptor beta chain is a study of T cell repertoires in cytomegalovirus infection. Overall study context: CMV epitopes in the study were HLA-C-restricted (recently identified) and HLA-B-restricted (well studied). Indicated by public TCR beta signatures were CMV infection and matching HLA type. Study-wide points: Using cumulative public TCR beta family frequency, the authors identified those who carried CMV together with the relevant HLA. Dominant in the ex vivo response were TCR beta clonotypes restricted by HLA-C and specific for CMV.

Between the trimmed V and J ends, which lost 7 bases and 5 bases, there was a span of 17 bases. Germline CDR1 SQVTM, CDR2 ANQGSEA. The CDR3 covers 13 residues. In the case of this clonotype: Its target is not known.

TCRdb analysed the reads with MiXCR anew, one entry per CDR3 protein. Found here are 550,000 to 850,000 distinct CDR3 sequences, 30% to 40% of them singletons; the top ten hold over 15%. The TCR comes from a human donor in good health (CMV status not recorded). Some clones in this sample may be carry-over from other donors' samples. Sequencing was performed on cultured PBMCs, taken from culture after CMV antigen stimulation. This chain uses TRBV29-1 with TRBJ1-1; D is unclear. The CDR3 region is CSGGTVLGTEAFF. Written as DNA, the CDR3 is TGCAGCGGGGGAACGGTCCTAGGGACTGAAGCTTTCTTT.